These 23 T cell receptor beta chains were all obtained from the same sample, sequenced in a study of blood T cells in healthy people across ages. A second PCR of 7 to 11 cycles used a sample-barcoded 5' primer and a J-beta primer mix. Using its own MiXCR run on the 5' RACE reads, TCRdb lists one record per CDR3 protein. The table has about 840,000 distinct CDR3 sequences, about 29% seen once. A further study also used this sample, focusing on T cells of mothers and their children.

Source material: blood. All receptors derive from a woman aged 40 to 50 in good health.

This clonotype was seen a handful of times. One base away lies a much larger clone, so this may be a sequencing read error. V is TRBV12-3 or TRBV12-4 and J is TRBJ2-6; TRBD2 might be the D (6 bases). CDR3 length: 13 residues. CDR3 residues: CVSKRAGANVRTF. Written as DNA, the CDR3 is TGTGTATCAAAGCGGGCTGGGGCCAACGTCCGGACTTTC.

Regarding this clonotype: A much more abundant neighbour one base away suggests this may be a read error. In DNA, the CDR3 is TGCAGTGCATGGCCGGGCCTCAATGGGCAGTTCTTC. This sequence encodes CSAWPGLNGQFF. This chain uses TRBV20-1 with TRBJ2-1, with D unresolved. In germline, CDR1 is DFQATT, CDR2 SNEGSKA (reference sequence). This CDR3 has 12 residues.

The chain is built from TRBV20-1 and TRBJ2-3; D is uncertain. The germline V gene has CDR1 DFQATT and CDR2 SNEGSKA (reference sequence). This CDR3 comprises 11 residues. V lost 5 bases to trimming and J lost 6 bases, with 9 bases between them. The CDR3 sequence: CSALVWDTQYF. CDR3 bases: TGCAGTGCTTTAGTGTGGGATACGCAGTATTTT.

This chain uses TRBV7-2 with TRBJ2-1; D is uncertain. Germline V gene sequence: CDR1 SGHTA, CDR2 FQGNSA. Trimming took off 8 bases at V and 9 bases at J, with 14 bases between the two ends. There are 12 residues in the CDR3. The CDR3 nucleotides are TGTGCCAGCGGCACCAGAGGTGGTGAGCAGTTCTTC. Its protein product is CASGTRGGEQFF.

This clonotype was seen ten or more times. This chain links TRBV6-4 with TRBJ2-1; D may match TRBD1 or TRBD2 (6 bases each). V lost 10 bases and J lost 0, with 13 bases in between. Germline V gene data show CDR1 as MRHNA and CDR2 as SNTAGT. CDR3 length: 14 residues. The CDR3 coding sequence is TGTGCCACCGGGGGCGGTGACTCCTACAATGAGCAGTTCTTC. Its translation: CATGGGDSYNEQFF.

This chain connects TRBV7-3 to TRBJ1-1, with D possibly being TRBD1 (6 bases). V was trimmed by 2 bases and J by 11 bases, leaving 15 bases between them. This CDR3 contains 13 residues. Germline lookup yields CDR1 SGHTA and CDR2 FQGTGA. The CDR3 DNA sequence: TGTGCCAGCAGCTTATCGGGGGCTAACCAGGCTTTCTTT. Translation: CASSLSGANQAFF.

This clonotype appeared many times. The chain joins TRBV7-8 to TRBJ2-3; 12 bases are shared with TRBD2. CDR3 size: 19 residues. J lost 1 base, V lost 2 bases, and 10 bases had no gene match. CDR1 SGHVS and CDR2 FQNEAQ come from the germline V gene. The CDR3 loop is CASSLRLAGAYARTDTQYF. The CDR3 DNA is TGTGCCAGCAGCTTACGACTAGCGGGGGCCTATGCCCGCACAGATACGCAGTATTTT.

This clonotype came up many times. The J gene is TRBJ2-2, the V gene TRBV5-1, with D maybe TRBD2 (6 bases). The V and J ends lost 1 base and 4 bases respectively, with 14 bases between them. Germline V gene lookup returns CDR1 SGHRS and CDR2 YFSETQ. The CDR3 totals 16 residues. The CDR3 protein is CASSLNGLGGTGELFF. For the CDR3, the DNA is TGCGCCAGCAGCTTGAATGGGCTCGGGGGCACCGGGGAGCTGTTTTTT.

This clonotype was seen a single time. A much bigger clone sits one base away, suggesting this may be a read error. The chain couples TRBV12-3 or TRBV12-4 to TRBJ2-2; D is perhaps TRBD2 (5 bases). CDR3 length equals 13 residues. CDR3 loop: CASSFSGIGERFF. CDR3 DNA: TGTGCCAGCAGTTTCTCGGGAATCGGGGAGCGGTTTTTT.

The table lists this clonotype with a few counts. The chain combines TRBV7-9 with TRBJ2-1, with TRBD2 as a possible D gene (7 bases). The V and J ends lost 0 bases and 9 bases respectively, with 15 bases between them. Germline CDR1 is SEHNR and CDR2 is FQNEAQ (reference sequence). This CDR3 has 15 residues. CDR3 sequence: CASSLAVGGAVEQFF. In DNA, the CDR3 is TGTGCCAGCAGCTTAGCGGTGGGGGGGGCCGTTGAGCAGTTCTTC.

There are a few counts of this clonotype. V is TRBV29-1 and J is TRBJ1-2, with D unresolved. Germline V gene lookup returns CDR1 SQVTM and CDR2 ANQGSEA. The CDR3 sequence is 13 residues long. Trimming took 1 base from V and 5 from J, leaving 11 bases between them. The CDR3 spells CSVEGEARYGYTF. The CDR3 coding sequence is TGCAGCGTTGAAGGGGAGGCACGTTATGGCTACACCTTC. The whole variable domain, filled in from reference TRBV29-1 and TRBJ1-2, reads SAVISQKPSRDICQRGTSLTIQCQVDSQVTMMFWYRQQPGQSLTLIATANQGSEATYESGFVIDKFPISRPNLTFSTLTVSNMSPEDSSIYLCSVEGEARYGYTFGSGTRLTVV.

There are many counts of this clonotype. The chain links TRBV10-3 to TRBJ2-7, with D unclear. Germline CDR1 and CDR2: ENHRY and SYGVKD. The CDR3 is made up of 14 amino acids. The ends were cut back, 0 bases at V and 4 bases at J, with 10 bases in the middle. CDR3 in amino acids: CAISESGRSYEQYF. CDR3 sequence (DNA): TGTGCCATCAGTGAGTCAGGCCGGTCGTACGAGCAGTACTTC.

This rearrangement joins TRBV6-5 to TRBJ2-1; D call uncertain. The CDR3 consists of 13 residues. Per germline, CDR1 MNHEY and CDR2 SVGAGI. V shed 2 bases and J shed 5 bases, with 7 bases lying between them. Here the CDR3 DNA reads TGTGCCAGCAGTTACCCAGGCCACAATGAGCAGTTCTTC. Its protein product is CASSYPGHNEQFF.

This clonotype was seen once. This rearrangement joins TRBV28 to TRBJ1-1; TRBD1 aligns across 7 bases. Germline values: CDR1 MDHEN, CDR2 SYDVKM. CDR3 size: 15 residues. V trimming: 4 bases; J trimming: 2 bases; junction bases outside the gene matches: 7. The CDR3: CASSSLNRGNTEAFF. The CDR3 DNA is TGTGCCAGCAGTTCCCTGAACAGGGGAAACACTGAAGCTTTCTTT. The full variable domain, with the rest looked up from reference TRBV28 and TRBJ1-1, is DVKVTQSSRYLVKRTGEKVFLECVQDMDHENMFWYRQDPGLGLRLIYFSYDVKMKEKGDIPEGYSVSREKKERFSLILESASTNQTSMYLCASSSLNRGNTEAFFGQGTRLTVV.

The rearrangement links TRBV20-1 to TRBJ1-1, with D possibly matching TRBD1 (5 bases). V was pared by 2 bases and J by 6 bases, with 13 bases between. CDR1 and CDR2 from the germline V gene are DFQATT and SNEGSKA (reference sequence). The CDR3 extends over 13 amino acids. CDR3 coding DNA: TGCAGTGCTAGAAACTCAGGGTTATCTGAAGCTTTCTTT. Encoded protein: CSARNSGLSEAFF.

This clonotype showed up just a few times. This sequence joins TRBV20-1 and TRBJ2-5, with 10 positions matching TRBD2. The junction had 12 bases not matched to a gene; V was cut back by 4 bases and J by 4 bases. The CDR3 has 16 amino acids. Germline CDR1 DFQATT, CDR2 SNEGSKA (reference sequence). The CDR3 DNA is TGCAGTGCTACTCGACTAGCGGGCCTCCCGGGAGAGACCCAGTACTTC. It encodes CSATRLAGLPGETQYF.

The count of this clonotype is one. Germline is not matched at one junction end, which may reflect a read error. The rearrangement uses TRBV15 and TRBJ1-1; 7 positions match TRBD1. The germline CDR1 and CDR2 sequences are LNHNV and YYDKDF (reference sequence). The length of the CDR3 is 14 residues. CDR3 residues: CAASREGAGTEAFF. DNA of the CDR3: TGTGCCGCCAGCAGAGAGGGGGCTGGCACTGAAGCTTTCTTT.

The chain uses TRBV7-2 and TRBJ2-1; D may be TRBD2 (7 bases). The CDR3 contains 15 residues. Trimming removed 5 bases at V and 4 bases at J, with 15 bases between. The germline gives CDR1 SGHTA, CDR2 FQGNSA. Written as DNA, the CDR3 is TGTGCCAGCAGCGCCAAGGGGGGGGGGTACAATGAGCAGTTCTTC. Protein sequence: CASSAKGGGYNEQFF.

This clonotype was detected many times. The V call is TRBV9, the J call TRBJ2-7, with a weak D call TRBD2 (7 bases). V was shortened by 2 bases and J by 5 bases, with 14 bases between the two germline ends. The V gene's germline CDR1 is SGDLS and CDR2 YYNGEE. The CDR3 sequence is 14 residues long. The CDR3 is CASSVVGGPNEQYF. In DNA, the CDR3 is TGTGCCAGCAGCGTTGTCGGGGGGCCCAACGAGCAGTACTTC.

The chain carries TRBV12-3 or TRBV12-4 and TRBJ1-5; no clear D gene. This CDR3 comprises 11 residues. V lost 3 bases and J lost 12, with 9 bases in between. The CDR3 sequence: CASSFYPLQHF. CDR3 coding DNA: TGTGCCAGCAGTTTTTACCCCCTCCAGCATTTT.

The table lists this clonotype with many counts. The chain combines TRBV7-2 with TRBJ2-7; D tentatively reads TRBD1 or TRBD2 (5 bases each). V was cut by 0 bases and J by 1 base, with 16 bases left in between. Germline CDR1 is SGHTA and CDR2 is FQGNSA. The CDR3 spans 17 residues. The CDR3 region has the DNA TGTGCCAGCAGCTTAGCTACCGGGACGGAATTTTCCTACGAGCAGTACTTC. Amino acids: CASSLATGTEFSYEQYF.

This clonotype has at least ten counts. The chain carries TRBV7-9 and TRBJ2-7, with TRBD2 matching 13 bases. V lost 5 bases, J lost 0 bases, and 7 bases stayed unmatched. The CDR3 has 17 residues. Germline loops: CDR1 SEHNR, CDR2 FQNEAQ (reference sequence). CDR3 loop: CASSPGLAGADSYEQYF. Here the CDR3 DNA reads TGTGCCAGCAGCCCAGGACTAGCGGGGGCAGACTCCTACGAGCAGTACTTC.

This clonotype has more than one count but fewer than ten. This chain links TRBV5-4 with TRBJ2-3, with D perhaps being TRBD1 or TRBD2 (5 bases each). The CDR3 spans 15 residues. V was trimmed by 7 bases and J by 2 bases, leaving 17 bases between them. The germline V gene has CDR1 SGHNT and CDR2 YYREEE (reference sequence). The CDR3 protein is CASASGTEITDTQYF. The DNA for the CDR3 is TGTGCCAGCGCATCCGGGACCGAGATCACAGATACGCAGTATTTT.